These 23 T cell receptor beta chains came from one sample sequenced in a study of OX40 agonist ivuxolimab in advanced cancers. Assay used: immunoSEQ multiplex PCR; TCRdb lists only in-frame clones, some missing. The repertoire holds about 89,000 clones, with roughly 86% as singletons. The source was CD4+ or CD8+ T cells sorted from blood, collected in a trial of the OX40 agonist ivuxolimab. All receptors derive from an adult with an advanced solid tumor such as melanoma, head and neck, liver or kidney cancer.

The chain employs TRBV2 and TRBJ2-2, with 8 bases fitting TRBD2. Germline V CDR1 and CDR2: SNHLY, FYNNEI. The CDR3 length is 15 residues. V shed 6 bases and J 6 bases; nucleotides not matched to a gene: 9. This CDR3 is CASSAFRGGSGELFF. The CDR3 region has the DNA TGTGCCAGCAGCGCCTTCCGGGGGGGGTCCGGGGAGCTGTTTTTT.

This rearrangement joins TRBV6-6 to TRBJ2-5, with D maybe TRBD1 (6 bases). The CDR3 has 14 amino acids. Trimming pared 7 bases from V and 4 bases from J, leaving 16 bases between. Per the germline V gene, CDR1 is MNHNY and CDR2 is SVGAGI (reference sequence). The CDR3 DNA sequence: TGTGCCAGCAAAGTACAGGGATTGGGAGAGACCCAGTACTTC. Residues: CASKVQGLGETQYF.

J is TRBJ2-1 and V is TRBV11-3; D uncertain. The germline V gene encodes CDR1 SGHNT and CDR2 YENEEA. The CDR3 has 15 residues. V was trimmed by 0 bases and J by 2 bases, leaving 8 bases between them. CDR3 DNA: TGTGCCAGCAGCTTAGATGGGTCGCCCTACAATGAGCAGTTCTTC. This encodes CASSLDGSPYNEQFF. The full variable domain, in which reference TRBV11-3 and TRBJ2-1 provide the parts outside the CDR3, is EAGVVQSPRYKIIEKKQPVAFWCNPISGHNTLYWYLQNLGQGPELLIRYENEEAVDDSQLPKDRFSAERLKGVDSTLKIQPAELGDSAVYLCASSLDGSPYNEQFFGPGTRLTVL.

A few counts support this clone. This sequence joins TRBV5-1 and TRBJ2-1, with 11 positions matching TRBD1. The CDR3 has 19 residues. Germline V lookup: CDR1 SGHRS, CDR2 YFSETQ. With 2 bases clipped from V and 0 bases from J, the junction kept 10 bases outside the gene matches. The CDR3 protein is CASSFGQGAYQSSYNEQFF. In DNA, the CDR3 is TGCGCCAGCAGCTTTGGACAGGGGGCTTACCAGAGCTCCTACAATGAGCAGTTCTTC. Filled out from reference TRBV5-1 and TRBJ2-1, the complete variable domain reads KAGVTQTPRYLIKTRGQQVTLSCSPISGHRSVSWYQQTPGQGLQFLFEYFSETQRNKGNFPGRFSGRQFSNSRSEMNVSTLELGDSALYLCASSFGQGAYQSSYNEQFFGPGTRLTVL.

The chain is built from TRBV27 and TRBJ2-2; D perhaps matches TRBD2 (6 bases). V was cut by 0 bases and J by 4 bases, with 15 bases left in between. This CDR3 has 17 amino acids. Germline V CDR1 and CDR2: MNHEY, SMNVEV (reference sequence). The CDR3 is CASSLSKAEGATGELFF. In DNA form, the CDR3 reads TGTGCCAGCAGTTTATCGAAGGCGGAGGGAGCCACCGGGGAGCTGTTTTTT.

This chain connects TRBV11-3 to TRBJ2-1; either TRBD1 or TRBD2 may fit D (5 bases each). CDR1 SGHNT and CDR2 YENEEA come from the germline V gene. The CDR3 runs to 15 residues. The V gene lost 3 bases and the J gene lost 9 bases, with 18 bases spanning the gap. The CDR3 loop is CASSFLGTEVGEQFF. In DNA, the CDR3 is TGTGCCAGCAGCTTTTTGGGGACGGAGGTGGGTGAGCAGTTCTTC.

The rearrangement links TRBV6-5 to TRBJ1-5, with unresolved D. The length of the CDR3 is 14 residues. Germline V gene lookup returns CDR1 MNHEY and CDR2 SVGAGI. V shed 5 bases and J shed 4 bases, with 12 bases lying between them. DNA of the CDR3: TGTGCCAGCAGTCCCAATTCGAATAATCAGCCCCAGCATTTT. The encoded protein is CASSPNSNNQPQHF.

The chain uses TRBV6-1 and TRBJ1-1; possibly TRBD1 for D (5 bases). The CDR3 is 13 amino acids. CDR1 and CDR2 (germline): MNHNS, SASEGT. The ends were cut back, 6 bases at V and 1 base at J, with 9 bases in the middle. The chain's CDR3 is CASSHDRNTEAFF. CDR3 DNA sequence: TGTGCCAGCAGCCATGACAGGAACACTGAAGCTTTCTTT.

The chain has TRBV6-6 and TRBJ1-6; D not resolved. The CDR3 runs to 12 residues. V was shortened by 8 bases and J by 10 bases, with 12 bases between the two germline ends. Germline lookup yields CDR1 MNHNY and CDR2 SVGAGI (reference sequence). The DNA of the CDR3 is TGTGCCAGCCGGCCATTTGGGTCACCCCTCCACTTT. The encoded protein is CASRPFGSPLHF.

V gene TRBV7-2 combines with J gene TRBJ2-1; D may be TRBD2 (5 bases). V gave up 3 bases and J gave up 6 bases, with 9 bases separating them. CDR3 length equals 13 residues. The germline gives CDR1 SGHTA, CDR2 FQGNSA. CDR3 coding DNA: TGTGCCAGCAGCTTTACTAGACTCAATGAGCAGTTCTTC. This translates into CASSFTRLNEQFF.

J is TRBJ1-1 and V is TRBV6-5; D is uncertain. CDR3 length: 14 amino acids. Trimming stripped 5 bases from V and 1 base from J, with 11 bases between. CDR1 is MNHEY and CDR2 is SVGAGI in the germline V gene. In DNA, the CDR3 is TGTGCCAGCAGTCCTGGCAGGACGAACACTGAAGCTTTCTTT. Amino acid sequence: CASSPGRTNTEAFF.

This chain connects TRBV7-6 to TRBJ2-7; no firm D call. In germline, CDR1 is SGHVS, CDR2 FNYEAQ. Trimming stripped 3 bases from V and 3 bases from J, with 9 bases between. There are 13 residues in the CDR3. This CDR3 is CASSFGPYYEQYF. As DNA, the CDR3 is TGTGCCAGCAGCTTCGGCCCCTACTACGAGCAGTACTTC.

The rearrangement links TRBV7-9 to TRBJ2-7; TRBD2 matches 11 bases. Unmatched junction bases numbered 9, after V lost 5 bases and J lost 3 bases. Per germline, CDR1 SEHNR and CDR2 FQNEAQ (reference sequence). This CDR3 region has 16 residues. For the CDR3, the DNA is TGTGCCAGCAGCAGAGGGACTAGCGGAGCCTACTACGAGCAGTACTTC. Translated, it gives CASSRGTSGAYYEQYF.

The chain uses TRBV27 and TRBJ1-1; 8 bases line up with TRBD1. With V trimmed by 5 bases and J by 11 bases, 10 bases remained unmatched. The CDR3 length is 13 residues. Germline V gene data show CDR1 as MNHEY and CDR2 as SMNVEV (reference sequence). The CDR3 region has the DNA TGTGCCAGCAGTCCGCAGACAGGGGTGAGGGCTTTCTTT. This sequence encodes CASSPQTGVRAFF.

V usage is TRBV9 and J usage is TRBJ2-1; 15 nucleotides match TRBD2. This CDR3 spans 15 amino acids. The ends lost 6 bases at V and 9 bases at J; junction bases unmatched: 7. The germline V gene has CDR1 SGDLS and CDR2 YYNGEE. The CDR3 here is CASNTGTSGGREQFF. The DNA of the CDR3 is TGTGCCAGCAATACCGGGACTAGCGGGGGGCGTGAGCAGTTCTTC.

The chain is built from TRBV27 and TRBJ1-5; D call uncertain. The CDR3 contains 16 residues. Trimming removed 6 bases from V and 2 bases from J, with 17 bases in between. Germline V gives CDR1 MNHEY, CDR2 SMNVEV (reference sequence). The CDR3 coding sequence is TGTGCCAGCAGGTTTTGGCTCGGATCTCGCAATCAGCCCCAGCATTTT. Translating it yields CASRFWLGSRNQPQHF.

The chain employs TRBV10-1 and TRBJ2-1; D gene ambiguous. This CDR3 has 13 residues. V was clipped by 7 bases and J by 2 bases, with 9 bases between them. Germline V gives CDR1 WNHNN, CDR2 SYGVQD (reference sequence). The CDR3 DNA reads TGCGCCAGCACTCGACGAACCTACAATGAGCAGTTCTTC. Encoded protein: CASTRRTYNEQFF.

This chain links TRBV25-1 with TRBJ2-7, with 8 bases lining up with TRBD2. This CDR3 has 16 residues. Per germline, CDR1 MGHDK and CDR2 SYGVNS. V shed 5 bases, J shed 7 bases, and the junction held 16 bases outside the gene matches. The CDR3 here is CASSRGGYNRAGEQYF. The CDR3 DNA reads as TGTGCCAGCAGTCGGGGGGGATATAACAGGGCTGGAGAGCAGTACTTC.

This clone appeared a single time. The V call is TRBV7-9, the J call TRBJ1-4; 8 positions match TRBD1. Germline CDR1 and CDR2: SEHNR and FQNEAQ (reference sequence). Trimming took 5 bases from V and 8 from J; bases not matched to a gene: 10. The CDR3 spans 15 residues. The CDR3 here is CASSPGTGQAEKLFF. The CDR3 nucleotides are TGTGCCAGCAGCCCCGGGACAGGCCAGGCAGAAAAACTGTTTTTT.

This clone was seen only once. Germline is not matched at one junction end, which may reflect a read error. The sample has other DNA sequences that encode this CDR3 too. The chain recombines TRBV30 with TRBJ1-1; 8 nucleotides align to TRBD1. The germline V gene has CDR1 GTSNPN and CDR2 SVGIG (reference sequence). This CDR3 spans 11 amino acids. CDR3 amino acids: CAGDRNTEAFF. Here the CDR3 DNA reads TGTGCGGGGGACAGGAACACTGAAGCTTTCTTC.

The chain combines TRBV4-2 with TRBJ1-6; possibly TRBD1 for D (5 bases). The V gene lost 4 bases and the J gene lost 6 bases, with 10 bases spanning the gap. Germline loops: CDR1 LGHNA, CDR2 YNFKEQ. This CDR3 is 14 amino acids long. CDR3 residues: CASSLVGPNSPLHF. The CDR3 nucleotides read TGTGCCAGCAGCCTCGTGGGGCCTAATTCACCCCTCCACTTT.

This CDR3 is CASSQGQATYNEQFF. The CDR3 DNA follows: TGTGCCAGCAGCCAAGGCCAGGCTACCTACAATGAGCAGTTCTTC. This chain uses TRBV14 with TRBJ2-1; D not resolved. The CDR3 sequence is 15 residues long. V shed 1 base and J shed 2 bases, with 9 bases lying between them. CDR1 is SGHDN, CDR2 FVKESK, per germline.

Here the CDR3 DNA reads TGCGCCAGCAGTCAATCGGACCCGGGAGCTCCCAACTCTGGGGCCAACGTCCTGACTTTC. This gives the protein CASSQSDPGAPNSGANVLTF. The rearrangement joins TRBV23-1 to TRBJ2-6; a possible D gene is TRBD2 (6 bases). TRBV23-1 is assigned to the ORF class and has an uncertain function. This CDR3 is built from 20 residues. Between the trimmed V and J ends, which lost 0 bases and 0 bases, there was a span of 18 bases.